The present T cell receptor beta chain was sequenced within a study of control samples from healthy donors and cancer patients. Repertoires were generated with immunoSEQ multiplex PCR, while TCRdb's copy carries only in-frame clones and drops some. Of some 410,000 clones in the sample, 80% to 95% are singletons; the top ten hold approximately 6.3%. The CDR3 spans 16 residues. The germline gives CDR1 SGHVS, CDR2 FQNEAQ. The V gene end was trimmed by 0 bases and the J gene end by 4 bases; junction bases not matched to a gene: 5. Material for sequencing was PBMCs. This sequence was found in a man aged 40-49 years with head and neck cancer. V and J are TRBV7-8 and TRBJ2-2; 7 nucleotides agree with TRBD1. For the CDR3, the DNA is TGTGCCAGCAGCTTAGCGAGGGGGCCGAGCACCGGGGAGCTGTTTTTT. Its translation is CASSLARGPSTGELFF. The full variable domain, with the rest looked up from reference TRBV7-8 and TRBJ2-2, is GAGVSQSPRYKVAKRGQDVALRCDPISGHVSLFWYQQALGQGPEFLTYFQNEAQLDKSGLPSDRFFAERPEGSVSTLKIQRTQQEDSAVYLCASSLARGPSTGELFFGEGSRLTVL.